This T cell receptor beta chain was sequenced during a study of blood T cell repertoires in COVID-19. Study-wide context: The cDNA or gDNA used as material had been derived from T cells, B-cell-depleted T cells, or PBMCs.

Methods used by the authors: Estimation of nucleated cell counts relied on the amplification of reference gene primers. Measured with immunoSEQ multiplex PCR; TCRdb has only the in-frame clones, and not every one. The V and J calls and clone size come from that table; D and trimming were worked out from the DNA. The top ten clones hold approximately 7.4% of a sample with 200,000 or so clones, approximately 80% of them seen once. This CDR3 contains 16 residues. Germline V gene lookup returns CDR1 KGHDR and CDR2 SFDVKD. V dropped 4 bases and J dropped 4 bases, with 16 bases sitting between them. Sequencing was performed on PBMCs or T cells enriched from blood (not recorded which). The chain links TRBV24-1 to TRBJ1-5; possible D gene TRBD1, 6 bases. The source is a middle-aged woman with acute COVID-19. In DNA form, the CDR3 reads TGTGCCACCAGTGAGCGGAATTACAGGGTTAATCAGCCCCAGCATTTT. It translates to CATSERNYRVNQPQHF.